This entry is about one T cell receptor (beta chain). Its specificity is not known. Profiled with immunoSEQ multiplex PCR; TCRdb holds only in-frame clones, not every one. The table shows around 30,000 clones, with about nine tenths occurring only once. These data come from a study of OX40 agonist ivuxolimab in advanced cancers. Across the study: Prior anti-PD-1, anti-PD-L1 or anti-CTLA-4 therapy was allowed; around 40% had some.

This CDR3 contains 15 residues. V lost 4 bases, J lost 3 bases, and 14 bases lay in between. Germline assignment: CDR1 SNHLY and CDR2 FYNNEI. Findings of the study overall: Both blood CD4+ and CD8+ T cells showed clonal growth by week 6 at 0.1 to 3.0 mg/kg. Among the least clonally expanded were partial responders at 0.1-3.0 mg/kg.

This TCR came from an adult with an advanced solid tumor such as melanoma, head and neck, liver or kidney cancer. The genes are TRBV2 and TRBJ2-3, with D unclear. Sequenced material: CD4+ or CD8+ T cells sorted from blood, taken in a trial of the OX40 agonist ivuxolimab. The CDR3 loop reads CASSARWSRTDTQYF. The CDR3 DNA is TGTGCCAGCAGTGCCCGGTGGAGTCGGACAGATACGCAGTATTTT.